This TCR beta chain was observed in a study of T cell repertoires in cytomegalovirus infection. Study as a whole: In public TCR beta signatures, there were indications of both CMV infection and matching HLA type.

The V gene's germline CDR1 is SGHTA and CDR2 FQGNSA. This CDR3 is 17 amino acids long. Trimming took 5 bases from V and 4 from J, leaving 22 bases between them. Using its own MiXCR run on the reads, TCRdb lists one record per CDR3 protein. The sample lists about a million distinct CDR3 sequences; under 40% were seen once. Ten or more counts support this clonotype. Its target is unknown. The TCR comes from a human donor in good health (CMV status not recorded). Some clones in this sample may be carry-over from other donors' samples. Material: cultured CD8+ T cells from PBMCs, obtained from culture after CMV antigen stimulation. The J gene is TRBJ2-3, the V gene TRBV7-2; D is possibly TRBD2 (5 bases). CDR3 sequence reads: CASSPTGRGWGADTQYF. CDR3 DNA sequence: TGTGCCAGCAGCCCTACCGGGCGCGGGTGGGGAGCAGATACGCAGTATTTT.